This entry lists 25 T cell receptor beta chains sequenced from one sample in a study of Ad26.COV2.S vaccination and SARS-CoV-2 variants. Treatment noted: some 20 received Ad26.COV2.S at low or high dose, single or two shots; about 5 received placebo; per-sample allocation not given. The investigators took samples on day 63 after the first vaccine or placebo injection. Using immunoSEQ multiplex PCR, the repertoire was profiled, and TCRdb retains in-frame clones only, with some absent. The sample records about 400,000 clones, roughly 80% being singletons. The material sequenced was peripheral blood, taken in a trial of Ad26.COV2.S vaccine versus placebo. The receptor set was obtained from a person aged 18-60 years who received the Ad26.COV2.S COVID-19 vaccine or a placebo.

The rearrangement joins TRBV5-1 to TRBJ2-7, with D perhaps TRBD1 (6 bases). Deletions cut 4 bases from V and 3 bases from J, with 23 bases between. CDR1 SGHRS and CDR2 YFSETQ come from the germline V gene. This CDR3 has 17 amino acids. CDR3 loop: CASSTQYRTAPDYEQYF. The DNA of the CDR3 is TGCGCCAGCAGCACCCAGTATCGGACAGCTCCAGACTACGAGCAGTACTTC.

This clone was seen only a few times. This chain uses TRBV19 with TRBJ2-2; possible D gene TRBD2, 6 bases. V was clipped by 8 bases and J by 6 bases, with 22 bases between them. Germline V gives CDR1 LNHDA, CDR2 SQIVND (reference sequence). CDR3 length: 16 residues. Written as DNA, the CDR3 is TGTGCCAGTCGGGACTCTAACACTTTATTGGCCGGGGAGCTGTTTTTT. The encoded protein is CASRDSNTLLAGELFF.

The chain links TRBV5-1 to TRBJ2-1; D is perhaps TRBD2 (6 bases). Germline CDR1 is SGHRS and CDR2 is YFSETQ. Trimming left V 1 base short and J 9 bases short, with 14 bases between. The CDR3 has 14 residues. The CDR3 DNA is TGCGCCAGCAGCTTGAGGTCGGGAGCGGGTGAGCAGTTCTTC. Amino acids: CASSLRSGAGEQFF.

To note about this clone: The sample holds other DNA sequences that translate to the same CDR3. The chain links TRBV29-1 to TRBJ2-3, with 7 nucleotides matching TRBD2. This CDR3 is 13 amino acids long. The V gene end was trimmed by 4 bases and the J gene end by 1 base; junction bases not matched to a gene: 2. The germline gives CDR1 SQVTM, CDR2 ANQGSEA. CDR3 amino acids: CSVAGGGTDTQYF. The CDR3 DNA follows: TGCAGCGTTGCGGGGGGTGGCACAGATACGCAGTATTTT.

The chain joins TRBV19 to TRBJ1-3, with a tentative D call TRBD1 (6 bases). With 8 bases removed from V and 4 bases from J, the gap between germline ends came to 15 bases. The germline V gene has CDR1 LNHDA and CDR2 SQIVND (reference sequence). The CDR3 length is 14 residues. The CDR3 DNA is TGTGCCAGTGCGACTCGGACAGCGGGAAACACCATATATTTT. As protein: CASATRTAGNTIYF.

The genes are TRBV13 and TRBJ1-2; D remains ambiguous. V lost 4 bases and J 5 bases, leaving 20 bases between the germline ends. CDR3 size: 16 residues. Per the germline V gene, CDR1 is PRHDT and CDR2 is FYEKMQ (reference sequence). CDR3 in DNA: TGTGCCAGCAGCTCCCTCCATACGACGATGTTTTATGGCTACACCTTC. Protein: CASSSLHTTMFYGYTF.

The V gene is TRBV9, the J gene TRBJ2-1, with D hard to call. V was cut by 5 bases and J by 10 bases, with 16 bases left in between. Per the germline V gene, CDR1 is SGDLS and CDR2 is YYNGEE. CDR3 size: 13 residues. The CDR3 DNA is TGTGCCAGCAGTTTTGACTGGTATGGGGAGCAGTTCTTC. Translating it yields CASSFDWYGEQFF.

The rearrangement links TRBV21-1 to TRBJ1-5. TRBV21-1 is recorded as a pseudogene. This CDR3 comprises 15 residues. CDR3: CASSKERQARQPQHF. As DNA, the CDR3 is TGTGCCAGCAGCAAAGAGAGGCAGGCGCGTCAGCCCCAGCATTTT.

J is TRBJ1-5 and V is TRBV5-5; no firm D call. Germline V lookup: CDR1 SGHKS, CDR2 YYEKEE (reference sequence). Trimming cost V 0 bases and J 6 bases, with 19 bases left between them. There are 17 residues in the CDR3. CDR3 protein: CASSLVRVKGLGQPQHF. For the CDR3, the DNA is TGTGCCAGCAGCTTGGTTAGGGTCAAAGGCTTGGGTCAGCCCCAGCATTTT.

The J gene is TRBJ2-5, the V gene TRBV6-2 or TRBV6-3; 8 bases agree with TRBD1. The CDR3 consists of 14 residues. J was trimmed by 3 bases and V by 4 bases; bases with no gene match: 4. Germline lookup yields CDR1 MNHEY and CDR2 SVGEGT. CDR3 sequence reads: CASSSSDREETQYF. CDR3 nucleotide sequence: TGTGCCAGCAGTTCATCGGACAGGGAAGAGACCCAGTACTTC.

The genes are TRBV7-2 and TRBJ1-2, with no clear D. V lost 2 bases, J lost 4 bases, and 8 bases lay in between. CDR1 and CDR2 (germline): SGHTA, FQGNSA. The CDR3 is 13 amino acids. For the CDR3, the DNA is TGTGCCAGCAGCTTATCAGGAAGCTATGGCTACACCTTC. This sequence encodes CASSLSGSYGYTF.

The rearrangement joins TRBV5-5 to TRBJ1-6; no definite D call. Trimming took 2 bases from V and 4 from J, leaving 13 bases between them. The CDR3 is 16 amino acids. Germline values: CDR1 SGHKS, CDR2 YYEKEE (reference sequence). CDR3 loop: CASSLDPRLYNSPLHF. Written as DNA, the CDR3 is TGTGCCAGCAGCTTAGATCCGCGGCTGTATAATTCACCCCTCCACTTT.

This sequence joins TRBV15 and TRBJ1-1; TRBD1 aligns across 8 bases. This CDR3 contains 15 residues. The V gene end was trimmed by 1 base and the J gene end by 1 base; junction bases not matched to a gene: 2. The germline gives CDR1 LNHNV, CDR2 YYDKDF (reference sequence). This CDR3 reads CATSRAGTGNTEAFF. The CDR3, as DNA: TGTGCCACCAGCAGAGCCGGGACAGGGAACACTGAAGCTTTCTTT.

CDR3 sequence reads: CAISEGTGISYEQYF. The CDR3 DNA follows: TGTGCCATCAGTGAGGGGACAGGGATATCCTACGAGCAGTACTTC. The genes are TRBV10-3 and TRBJ2-7, with TRBD1 matching 9 bases. V lost 2 bases and J lost 1; bases outside the gene matches: 3. Germline V gene data show CDR1 as ENHRY and CDR2 as SYGVKD. The CDR3 is made up of 15 amino acids.

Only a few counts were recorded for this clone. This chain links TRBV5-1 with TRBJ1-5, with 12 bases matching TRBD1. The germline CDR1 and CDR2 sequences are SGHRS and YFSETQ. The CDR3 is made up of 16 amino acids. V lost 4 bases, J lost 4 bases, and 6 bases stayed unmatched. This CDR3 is CASSPGTGGQNQPQHF. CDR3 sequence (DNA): TGCGCCAGCAGCCCAGGGACAGGGGGCCAGAATCAGCCCCAGCATTTT.

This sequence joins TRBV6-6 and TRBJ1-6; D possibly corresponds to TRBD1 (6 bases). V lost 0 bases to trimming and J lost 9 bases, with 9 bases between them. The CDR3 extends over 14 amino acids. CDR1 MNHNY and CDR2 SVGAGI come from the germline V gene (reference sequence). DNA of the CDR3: TGTGCCAGCAGTTACTCGACAGGCGGTTCACCCCTCCACTTT. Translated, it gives CASSYSTGGSPLHF.

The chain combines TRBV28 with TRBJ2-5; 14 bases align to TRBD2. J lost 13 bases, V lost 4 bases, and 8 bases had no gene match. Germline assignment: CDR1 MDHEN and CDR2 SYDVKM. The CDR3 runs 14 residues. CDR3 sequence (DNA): TGTGCCAGCAGTTCATCGGGACTAGCGGGAGTACCGTACTTC. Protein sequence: CASSSSGLAGVPYF.

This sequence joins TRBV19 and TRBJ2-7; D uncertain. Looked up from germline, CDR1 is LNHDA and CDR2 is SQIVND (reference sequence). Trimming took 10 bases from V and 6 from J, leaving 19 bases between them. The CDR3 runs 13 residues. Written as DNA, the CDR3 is TGTGCCATCAAGACCGGGCCACCAGGCGAGCAGTACTTC. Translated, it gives CAIKTGPPGEQYF.

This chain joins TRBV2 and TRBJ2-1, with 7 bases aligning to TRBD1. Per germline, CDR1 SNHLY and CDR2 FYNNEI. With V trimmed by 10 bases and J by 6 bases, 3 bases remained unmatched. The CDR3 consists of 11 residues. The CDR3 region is CAIGTANEQFF. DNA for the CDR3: TGTGCCATAGGGACAGCCAATGAGCAGTTCTTC.

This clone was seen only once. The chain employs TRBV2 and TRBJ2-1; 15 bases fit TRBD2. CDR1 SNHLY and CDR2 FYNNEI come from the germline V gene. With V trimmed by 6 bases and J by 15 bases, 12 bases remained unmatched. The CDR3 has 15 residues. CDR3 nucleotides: TGTGCCAGCAGCTCCTCGGGACTAGCGGGAGGAAAAGGGTTCTTC. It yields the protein CASSSSGLAGGKGFF.

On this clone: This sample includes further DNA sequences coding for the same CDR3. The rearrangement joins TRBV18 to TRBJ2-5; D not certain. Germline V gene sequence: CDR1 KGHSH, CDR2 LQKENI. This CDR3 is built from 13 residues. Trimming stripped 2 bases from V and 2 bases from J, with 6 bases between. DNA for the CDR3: TGTGCCAGCTCACCAACCCTTCAAGAGACCCAGTACTTC. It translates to CASSPTLQETQYF.

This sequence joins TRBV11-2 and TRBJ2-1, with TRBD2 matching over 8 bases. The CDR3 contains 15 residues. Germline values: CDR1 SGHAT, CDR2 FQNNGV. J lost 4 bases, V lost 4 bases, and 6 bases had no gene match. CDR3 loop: CASSYVAGLYNEQFF. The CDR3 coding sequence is TGTGCCAGCAGCTATGTAGCGGGGTTGTACAATGAGCAGTTCTTC. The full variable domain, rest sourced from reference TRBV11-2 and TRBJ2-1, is EAGVAQSPRYKIIEKRQSVAFWCNPISGHATLYWYQQILGQGPKLLIQFQNNGVVDDSQLPKDRFSAERLKGVDSTLKIQPAKLEDSAVYLCASSYVAGLYNEQFFGPGTRLTVL.

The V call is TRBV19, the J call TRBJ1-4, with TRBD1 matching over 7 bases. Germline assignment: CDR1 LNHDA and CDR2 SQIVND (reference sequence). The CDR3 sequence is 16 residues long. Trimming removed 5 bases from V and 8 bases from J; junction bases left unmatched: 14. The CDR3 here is CASSVRGSGILEKLFF. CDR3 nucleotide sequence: TGTGCCAGTAGTGTCAGGGGGAGTGGAATTTTGGAAAAACTGTTTTTT.

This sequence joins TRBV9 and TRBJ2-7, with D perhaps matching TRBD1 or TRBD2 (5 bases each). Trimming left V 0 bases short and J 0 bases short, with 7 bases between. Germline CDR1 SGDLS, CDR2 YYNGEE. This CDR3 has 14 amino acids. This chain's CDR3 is CASSVGDHSYEQYF. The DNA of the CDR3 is TGTGCCAGCAGCGTAGGGGACCACTCCTACGAGCAGTACTTC.

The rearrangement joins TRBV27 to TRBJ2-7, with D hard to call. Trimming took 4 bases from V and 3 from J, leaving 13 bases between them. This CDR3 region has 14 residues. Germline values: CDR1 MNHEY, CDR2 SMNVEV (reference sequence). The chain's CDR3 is CASSYVAGNYEQYF. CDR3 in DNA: TGTGCCAGCAGTTATGTTGCAGGAAACTACGAGCAGTACTTC.